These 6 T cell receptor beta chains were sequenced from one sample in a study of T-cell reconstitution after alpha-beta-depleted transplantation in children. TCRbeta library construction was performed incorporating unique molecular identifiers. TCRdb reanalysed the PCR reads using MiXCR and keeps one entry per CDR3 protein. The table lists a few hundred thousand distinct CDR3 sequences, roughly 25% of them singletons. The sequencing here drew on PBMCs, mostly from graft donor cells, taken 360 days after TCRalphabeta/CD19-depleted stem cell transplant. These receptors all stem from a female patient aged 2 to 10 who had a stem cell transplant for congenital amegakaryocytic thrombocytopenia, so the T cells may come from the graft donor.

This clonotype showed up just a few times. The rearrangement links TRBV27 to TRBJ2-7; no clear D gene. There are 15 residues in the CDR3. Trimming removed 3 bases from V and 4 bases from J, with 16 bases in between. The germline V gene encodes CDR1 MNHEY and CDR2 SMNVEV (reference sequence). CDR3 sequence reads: CASSFISSLSYEQYF. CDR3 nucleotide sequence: TGTGCCAGCAGTTTCATAAGCTCCCTTAGTTACGAGCAGTACTTC.

This CDR3 is CSVLQAGTEAFF. In DNA, the CDR3 is TGCAGCGTTTTGCAGGCGGGTACTGAAGCTTTCTTT. The rearrangement uses TRBV29-1 and TRBJ1-1; D gene unclear. V shed 5 bases and J shed 5 bases, with 12 bases lying between them. CDR1 SQVTM and CDR2 ANQGSEA come from the germline V gene. This CDR3 is 12 amino acids long. The full variable domain, in which reference TRBV29-1 and TRBJ1-1 provide the parts outside the CDR3, is SAVISQKPSRDICQRGTSLTIQCQVDSQVTMMFWYRQQPGQSLTLIATANQGSEATYESGFVIDKFPISRPNLTFSTLTVSNMSPEDSSIYLCSVLQAGTEAFFGQGTRLTVV.

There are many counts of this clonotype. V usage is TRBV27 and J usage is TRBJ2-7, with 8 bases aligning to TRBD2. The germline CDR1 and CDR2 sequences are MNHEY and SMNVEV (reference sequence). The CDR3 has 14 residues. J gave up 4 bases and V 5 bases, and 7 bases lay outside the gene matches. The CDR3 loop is CASSPGTSGYEQYF. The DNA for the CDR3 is TGTGCCAGCAGTCCTGGGACTAGTGGATACGAGCAGTACTTC.

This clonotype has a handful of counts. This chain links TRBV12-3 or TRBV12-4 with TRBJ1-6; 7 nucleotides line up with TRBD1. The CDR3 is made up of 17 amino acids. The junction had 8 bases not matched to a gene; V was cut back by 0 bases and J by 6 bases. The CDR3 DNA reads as TGTGCCAGCAGTTTAGCGACAGGGAGGCCTCCTAATTCACCCCTCCACTTT. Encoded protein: CASSLATGRPPNSPLHF.

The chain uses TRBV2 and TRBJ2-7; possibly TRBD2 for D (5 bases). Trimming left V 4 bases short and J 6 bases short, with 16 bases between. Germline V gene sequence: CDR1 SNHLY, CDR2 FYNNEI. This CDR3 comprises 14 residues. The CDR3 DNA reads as TGTGCCAGCAGTGTGGGTCGGGATTATGGCGAGCAGTACTTC. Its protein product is CASSVGRDYGEQYF.

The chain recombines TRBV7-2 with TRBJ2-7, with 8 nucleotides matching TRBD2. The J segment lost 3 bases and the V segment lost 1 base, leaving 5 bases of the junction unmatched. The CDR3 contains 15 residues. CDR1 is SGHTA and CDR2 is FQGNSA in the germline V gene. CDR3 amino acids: CASSLEGAGVYEQYF. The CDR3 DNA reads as TGTGCCAGCAGCTTAGAAGGAGCGGGAGTCTACGAGCAGTACTTC.